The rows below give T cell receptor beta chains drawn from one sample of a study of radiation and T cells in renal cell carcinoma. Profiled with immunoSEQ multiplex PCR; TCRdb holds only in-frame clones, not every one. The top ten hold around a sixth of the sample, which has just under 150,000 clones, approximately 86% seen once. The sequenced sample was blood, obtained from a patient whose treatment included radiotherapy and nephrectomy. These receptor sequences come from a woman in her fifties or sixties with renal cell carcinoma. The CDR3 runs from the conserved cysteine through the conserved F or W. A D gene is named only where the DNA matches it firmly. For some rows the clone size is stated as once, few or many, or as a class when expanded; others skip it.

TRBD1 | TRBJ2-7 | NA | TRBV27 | TGTGCCAGCAGCCGACAGGGTAGTCACTACGAGCAGTACTTC | CASSRQGSHYEQYF
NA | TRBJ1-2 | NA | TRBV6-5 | TGTGCCAGCAGTCTCCAGGGTTCCTATGGCTACACCTTC | CASSLQGSYGYTF
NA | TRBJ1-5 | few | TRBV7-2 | TGTGCCAGCAGCTTAGTGCCGTCCGGGGGCAATCAGCCCCAGCATTTT | CASSLVPSGGNQPQHF
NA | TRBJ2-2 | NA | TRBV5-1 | TGCGCCAGCAGCTTGGCCGGCAGACCGAACACCGGGGAGCTGTTTTTT | CASSLAGRPNTGELFF
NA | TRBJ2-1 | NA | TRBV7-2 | TGTGCCAGCAGCTTATCAGGTCTGAAGGGCAATGAGCAGTTCTTC | CASSLSGLKGNEQFF
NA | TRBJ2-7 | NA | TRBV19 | TGTGCCAGTAGTATAGGGGAACAGTACTTC | CASSIGEQYF
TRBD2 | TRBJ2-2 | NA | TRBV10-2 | TGCGCCAGCAGTGATTACCGGGGACTAGGGTCCGGGGAGCTGTTTTTT | CASSDYRGLGSGELFF
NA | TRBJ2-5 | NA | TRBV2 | TGTGCCAGCTCCTGGGACACCCAAGAGACCCAGTACTTC | CASSWDTQETQYF
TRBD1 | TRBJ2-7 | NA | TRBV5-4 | TGTGCCAGCAGCTTGGTGGGACAGGGCTACGAGCAGTACTTC | CASSLVGQGYEQYF
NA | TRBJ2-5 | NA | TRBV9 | TGTGCCAGCAGCGTCTTGGCGGGGCCCAGGGAGACCCAGTACTTC | CASSVLAGPRETQYF
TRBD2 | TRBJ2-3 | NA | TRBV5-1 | TGCGCCAGCAGCGCGGGGGGCCCCCCAGATACGCAGTATTTT | CASSAGGPPDTQYF
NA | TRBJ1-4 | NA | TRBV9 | TGTGCCAGCAGCGCGGGTCCTCTATTTGCAACTAATGAAAAACTGTTTTTT | CASSAGPLFATNEKLFF
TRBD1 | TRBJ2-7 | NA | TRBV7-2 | TGTGCCAGCAGCTCGCGGACAGGGCCCCACGAGCAGTACTTC | CASSSRTGPHEQYF
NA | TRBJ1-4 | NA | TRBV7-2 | TGTGCCAGCCGGCAGGGGAGGGGGGAAAAACTGTTTTTT | CASRQGRGEKLFF
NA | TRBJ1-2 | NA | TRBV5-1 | TGCGCCAGCAGCGAGGACGGGAGGGGTCTTAACTATGGCTACACCTTC | CASSEDGRGLNYGYTF
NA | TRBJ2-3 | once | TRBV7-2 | TGTGCCAGCAGCTTCCAAGTGTACGATACGCAGTATTTT | CASSFQVYDTQYF
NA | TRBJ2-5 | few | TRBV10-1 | TGCGCCAGCAGTGAGTCGGCGACTTTGGAGACCCAGTACTTC | CASSESATLETQYF
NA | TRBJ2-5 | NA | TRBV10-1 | TGCGCCAGCAGTGAGTCGGGAACAGAGACCCAGTACTTC | CASSESGTETQYF
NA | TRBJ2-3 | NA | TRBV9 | TGTGCCAGCAGCGTAGCGTGGCGGGCAAACACAGATACGCAGTATTTT | CASSVAWRANTDTQYF
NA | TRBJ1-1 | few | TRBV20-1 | TGCAGTGCTAGAGCTCCGCCTGAAGCTTTCTTT | CSARAPPEAFF
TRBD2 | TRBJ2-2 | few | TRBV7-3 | TGTGCCAGCAGCTACACTGCGGGAGAGAACACCGGGGAGCTGTTTTTT | CASSYTAGENTGELFF
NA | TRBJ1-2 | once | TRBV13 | TGTGCCAGCAGCTTAGGAAACTATGGCTACACCTTC | CASSLGNYGYTF
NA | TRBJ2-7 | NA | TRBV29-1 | TGCAGCGTTGAATGGCAGGGCACGGGCGAGCAGTACTTC | CSVEWQGTGEQYF
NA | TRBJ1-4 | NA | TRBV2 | TGTGCCAGCGTAAGAAACCCTGCAACTAATGAAAAACTGTTTTTT | CASVRNPATNEKLFF
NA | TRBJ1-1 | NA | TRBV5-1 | TGCGCCAGCAGGGGGGGAGGAAACACTGAAGCTTTCTTT | CASRGGGNTEAFF
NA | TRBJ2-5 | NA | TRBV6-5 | TGTGCCAGCAGTTACTCGGTCCCGGGGACGGGGACCCAGTACTTC | CASSYSVPGTGTQYF